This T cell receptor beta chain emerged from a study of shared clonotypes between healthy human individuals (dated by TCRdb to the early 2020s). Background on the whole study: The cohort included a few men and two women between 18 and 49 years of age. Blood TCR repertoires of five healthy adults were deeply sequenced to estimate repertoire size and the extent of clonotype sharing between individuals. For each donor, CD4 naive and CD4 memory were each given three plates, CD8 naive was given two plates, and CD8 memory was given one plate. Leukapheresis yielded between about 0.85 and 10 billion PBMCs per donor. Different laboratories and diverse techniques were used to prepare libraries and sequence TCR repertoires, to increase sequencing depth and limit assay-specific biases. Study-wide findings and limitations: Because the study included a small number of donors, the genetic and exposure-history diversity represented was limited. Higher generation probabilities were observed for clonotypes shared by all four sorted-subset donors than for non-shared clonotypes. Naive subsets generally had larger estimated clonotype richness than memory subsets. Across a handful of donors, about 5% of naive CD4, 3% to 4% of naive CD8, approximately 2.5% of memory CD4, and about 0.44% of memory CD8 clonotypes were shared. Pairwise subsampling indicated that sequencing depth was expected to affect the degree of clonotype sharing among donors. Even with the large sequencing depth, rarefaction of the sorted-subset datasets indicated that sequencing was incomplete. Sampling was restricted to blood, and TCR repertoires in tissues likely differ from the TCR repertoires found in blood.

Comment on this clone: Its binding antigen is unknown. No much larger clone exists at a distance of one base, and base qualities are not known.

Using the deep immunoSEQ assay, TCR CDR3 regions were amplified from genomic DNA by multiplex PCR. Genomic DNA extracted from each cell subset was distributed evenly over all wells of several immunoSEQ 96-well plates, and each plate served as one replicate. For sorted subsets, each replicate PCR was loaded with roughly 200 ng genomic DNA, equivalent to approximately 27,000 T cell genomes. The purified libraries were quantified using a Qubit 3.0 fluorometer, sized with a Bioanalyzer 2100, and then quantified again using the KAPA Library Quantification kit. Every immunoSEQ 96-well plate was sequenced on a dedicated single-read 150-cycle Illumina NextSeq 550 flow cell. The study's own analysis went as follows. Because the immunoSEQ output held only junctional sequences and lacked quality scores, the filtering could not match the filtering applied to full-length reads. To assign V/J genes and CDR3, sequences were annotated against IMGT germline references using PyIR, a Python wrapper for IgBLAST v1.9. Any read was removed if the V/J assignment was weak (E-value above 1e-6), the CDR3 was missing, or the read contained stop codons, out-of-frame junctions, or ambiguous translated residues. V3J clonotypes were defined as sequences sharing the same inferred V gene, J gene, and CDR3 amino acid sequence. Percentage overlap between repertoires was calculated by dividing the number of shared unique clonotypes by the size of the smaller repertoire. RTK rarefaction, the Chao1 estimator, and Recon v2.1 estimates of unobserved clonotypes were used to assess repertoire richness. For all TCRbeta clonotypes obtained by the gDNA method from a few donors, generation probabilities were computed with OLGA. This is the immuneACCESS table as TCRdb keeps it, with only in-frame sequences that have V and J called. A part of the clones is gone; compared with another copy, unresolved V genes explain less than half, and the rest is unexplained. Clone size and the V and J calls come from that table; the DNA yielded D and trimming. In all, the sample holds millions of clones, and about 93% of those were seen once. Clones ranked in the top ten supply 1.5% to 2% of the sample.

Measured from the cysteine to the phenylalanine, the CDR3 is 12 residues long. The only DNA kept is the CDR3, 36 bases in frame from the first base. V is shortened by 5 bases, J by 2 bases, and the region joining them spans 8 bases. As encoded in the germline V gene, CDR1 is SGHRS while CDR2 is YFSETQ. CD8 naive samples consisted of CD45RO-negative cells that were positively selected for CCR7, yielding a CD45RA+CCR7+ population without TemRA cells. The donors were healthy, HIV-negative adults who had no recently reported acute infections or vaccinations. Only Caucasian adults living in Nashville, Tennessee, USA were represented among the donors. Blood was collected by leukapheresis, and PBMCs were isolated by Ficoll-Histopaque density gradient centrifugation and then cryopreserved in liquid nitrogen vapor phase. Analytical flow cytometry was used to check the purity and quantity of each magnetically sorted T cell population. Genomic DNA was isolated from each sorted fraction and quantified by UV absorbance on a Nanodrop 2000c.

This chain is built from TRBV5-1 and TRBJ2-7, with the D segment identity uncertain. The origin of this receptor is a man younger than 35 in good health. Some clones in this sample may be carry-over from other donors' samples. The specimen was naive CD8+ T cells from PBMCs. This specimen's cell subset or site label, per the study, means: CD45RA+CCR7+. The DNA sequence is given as TGCGCCAGCAGTCCCGAGACCTACGAGCAGTACTTC. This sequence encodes CASSPETYEQYF.